The entry below gives a single T cell receptor (beta chain) sequence along with its context. Its antigen is not known. These data originate in a study of blood T cells in healthy people across ages. Study-level results: Roughly linearly, TCR beta diversity per million T cells fell as age increased. The percentage of naive T cells correlated strongly with TCR beta diversity.

Together with a sample-barcoded 5' primer, a J-beta primer mix was included in a second PCR lasting roughly 6 to 12 cycles. The authors tagged each cDNA molecule using a template-switch adaptor with 12 random nucleotides. There were at least 2.5 million CDR3-containing paired-end reads obtained from each sample. In TCRdb, the 5' RACE reads were re-called with MiXCR into one record per CDR3 protein. The sample lists hundreds of thousands of distinct CDR3 sequences; approximately 35% were seen once. Per germline, CDR1 MNHEY and CDR2 SMNVEV (reference sequence). The J segment lost 1 base and the V segment lost 2 bases, leaving 2 bases of the junction unmatched. This CDR3 spans 15 amino acids.

This TCR came from a man between 18 and 29 years old in good health. Sequenced sample: blood. The chain couples TRBV27 to TRBJ1-1; 9 bases map to TRBD1. CDR3 sequence: CASSLTGGANTEAFF. CDR3 coding DNA: TGTGCCAGCAGTTTAACAGGGGGCGCGAACACTGAAGCTTTCTTT.